One sample yielded the 14 T cell receptor beta chains listed below, sequenced in a study of T cells after yellow fever vaccination. Each CDR3 protein is one row after TCRdb ran MiXCR on the 5' RACE reads. Among more than 95,000 distinct CDR3 sequences listed, around 7.2% were seen once. The specimen was CD4+ T cells sorted from PBMCs, collected about 49 days after the first yellow fever vaccination. The receptors were sampled from a man aged 18 to 29 who received the YFV17D yellow fever vaccine.

This clonotype has at least ten counts. The genes are TRBV6-5 and TRBJ2-3; TRBD1 agrees at 10 bases. The CDR3 extends over 14 amino acids. The V gene's germline CDR1 is MNHEY and CDR2 SVGAGI. V lost 0 bases and J lost 11; bases outside the gene matches: 5. The CDR3 loop is CASSYSSWTGGQYF. In nucleotides, the CDR3 is TGTGCCAGCAGTTACTCTTCATGGACAGGGGGGCAGTATTTT.

This clonotype was seen repeatedly, ten times or more. The CDR3 DNA reads TGCGCCAGCAGCTTGGGACAGTATCCAACAGATACGCAGTATTTT. Translation: CASSLGQYPTDTQYF. The rearrangement uses TRBV5-1 and TRBJ2-3; tentatively, D is TRBD1 (5 bases). This CDR3 comprises 15 residues. The germline V gene encodes CDR1 SGHRS and CDR2 YFSETQ. V lost 0 bases, J lost 3 bases, and 11 bases lay in between.

This clonotype was counted many times. J is TRBJ2-5 and V is TRBV7-2; D may match TRBD1 or TRBD2 (5 bases each). Germline loops: CDR1 SGHTA, CDR2 FQGNSA. CDR3 length: 14 amino acids. Trimming cost V 3 bases and J 2 bases, with 10 bases left between them. The CDR3 DNA reads TGTGCCAGCAGCTTCGGGGCAGCTCAAGAGACCCAGTACTTC. It translates to CASSFGAAQETQYF.

This clonotype was seen ten or more times. The genes are TRBV11-2 and TRBJ1-2; D remains ambiguous. Trimming left V 1 base short and J 2 bases short, with 8 bases between. The CDR3 has 14 amino acids. Germline CDR1 is SGHAT and CDR2 is FQNNGV. In DNA, the CDR3 is TGTGCCAGCAGCTTAGGGGCGATAAACTATGGCTACACCTTC. Translation gives CASSLGAINYGYTF.

This clonotype was seen repeatedly, ten times or more. The chain couples TRBV5-1 to TRBJ1-3, with 10 positions matching TRBD1. CDR3 length: 14 residues. Losses at the gene ends were 6 bases for V and 2 bases for J; bases not matched to a gene: 2. The germline gives CDR1 SGHRS, CDR2 YFSETQ. The CDR3 DNA is TGCGCCAGCACGGGACAGGGGACTGGAAACACCATATATTTT. Translated, it gives CASTGQGTGNTIYF.

This clonotype turned up a few times. This CDR3 reads CASSPPASGGADTQYF. For the CDR3, the DNA is TGTGCCAGCTCACCACCAGCCAGCGGGGGAGCAGATACGCAGTATTTT. The chain employs TRBV18 and TRBJ2-3; TRBD2 matches at 8 bases. Unmatched junction bases numbered 6, after V lost 0 bases and J lost 4 bases. There are 16 residues in the CDR3. Germline loops: CDR1 KGHSH, CDR2 LQKENI.

This clonotype was detected a few times. The CDR3 nucleotides read TGCGCCAGCAGTTCCGGGACAGGGGGGCAAGAGACCCAGTACTTC. This translates into CASSSGTGGQETQYF. This chain uses TRBV5-1 with TRBJ2-5; 11 nucleotides line up with TRBD1. Looked up from germline, CDR1 is SGHRS and CDR2 is YFSETQ. This CDR3 contains 15 residues. With 5 bases clipped from V and 2 bases from J, the junction kept 5 bases outside the gene matches.

This clonotype was counted only a few times. V is TRBV6-4 and J is TRBJ2-3, with D maybe TRBD2 (5 bases). V was pared by 6 bases and J by 5 bases, with 12 bases between. There are 13 residues in the CDR3. Germline V gene data show CDR1 as MRHNA and CDR2 as SNTAGT. The CDR3 DNA follows: TGTGCCAGCAGACGCGCGGGTGAAGATACGCAGTATTTT. Protein: CASRRAGEDTQYF.

In its sample, this clonotype was seen many times. This chain connects TRBV5-4 to TRBJ1-1, with D possibly matching TRBD1 (5 bases). The V and J ends lost 2 bases and 1 base respectively, with 9 bases between them. CDR1 is SGHNT and CDR2 is YYREEE in the germline V gene (reference sequence). The CDR3 is 14 residues long. The CDR3 nucleotides are TGTGCCAGCAGCTTAAGCCAGGGGAACACTGAAGCTTTCTTT. This codes for CASSLSQGNTEAFF.

This clonotype has ten or more counts. The V gene is TRBV11-2, the J gene TRBJ2-1, with D perhaps TRBD1 or TRBD2 (6 bases each). Per germline, CDR1 SGHAT and CDR2 FQNNGV. This CDR3 contains 18 residues. V was shortened by 0 bases and J by 5 bases, with 20 bases between the two germline ends. The CDR3 nucleotides read TGTGCCAGCAGCTTAGATCAAGGGGGGACGTCCACCAACAATGAGCAGTTCTTC. Amino acid sequence: CASSLDQGGTSTNNEQFF.

This clonotype was seen repeatedly, ten times or more. The J gene is TRBJ1-1, the V gene TRBV5-1; D possibly corresponds to TRBD1 (5 bases). The CDR3 contains 14 residues. The germline V gene has CDR1 SGHRS and CDR2 YFSETQ. Trimming removed 0 bases from V and 5 bases from J, with 11 bases in between. The CDR3 sequence is CASSLATVGTEAFF. CDR3 DNA sequence: TGCGCCAGCAGCTTGGCGACAGTGGGGACTGAAGCTTTCTTT.

In this sample, this clonotype turned up a few times. The CDR3: CSANKFGTAPSSGANVLTF. CDR3 nucleotide sequence: TGCAGTGCCAATAAGTTCGGGACAGCGCCGTCCTCTGGGGCCAACGTCCTGACTTTC. The chain uses TRBV20-1 and TRBJ2-6, with 7 bases aligning to TRBD1. The V and J ends lost 6 bases and 0 bases, in that order; junction bases with no gene match: 17. CDR1 is DFQATT and CDR2 is SNEGSKA in the germline V gene (reference sequence). CDR3 size: 19 residues.

This clonotype has a handful of counts. J is TRBJ2-2 and V is TRBV7-8; D ambiguous. The germline V and J ends were trimmed by 6 bases and 5 bases, with 4 bases remaining between them. The germline V gene has CDR1 SGHVS and CDR2 FQNEAQ. The CDR3 consists of 11 residues. The CDR3 is CASRGTGELFF. In DNA, the CDR3 is TGTGCCAGCAGGGGGACCGGGGAGCTGTTTTTT.

This clonotype was found many times. The V and J genes are TRBV29-1 and TRBJ1-1; D is unresolved. The germline gives CDR1 SQVTM, CDR2 ANQGSEA. The CDR3 is made up of 10 amino acids. The ends were cut back, 5 bases at V and 1 base at J, with 2 bases in the middle. DNA of the CDR3: TGCAGCGTTCGGAACACTGAAGCTTTCTTT. Its protein is CSVRNTEAFF.